This TCR beta chain was documented in a study of cytomegalovirus exposure and HLA in healthy donors (dated by TCRdb to 2016 to 2017). For the study in its entirety: An earlier analysis of roughly 500 of the donors reported approximately 280 Gb of sequence data and 95 million to 130 million unique TCR beta sequences obtained from about 179 million T cells. Approximately 310 gigabases of sequencing data and around 85 million unique TCR sequences made up an early release that covered under 750 HLA-typed donors. Of the roughly 430 genotyped donors, roughly 80% fell in the genetic ancestry cluster associated with self-reported Caucasian donors. The study was designed to test whether signatures of past pathogen exposure could be identified by cataloging public T cell receptors. The T cell repertoires of 666 subjects were profiled by immunosequencing and related to cytomegalovirus serostatus. Besides the first cohort of some 670 subjects, a separate validation cohort made up of 120 different subjects was used. High-throughput TCR immunosequencing, statistical association of individual TCRs with disease status, and machine learning were combined to predict cytomegalovirus infection status. A later analysis re-examined previously published TCR beta repertoires from about 700 donors and added high-resolution HLA genotyping to investigate patterns of TCR occurrence. In the later analysis, no new phenotypic data were used to find candidate immune exposures; instead, reliance was placed on TCR beta sequences and their occurrence across donors. An earlier analysis of 587 of the donors applied high-throughput TCR beta sequencing to assess whether each TCR beta V gene segment acted as functional or pseudogenic. Donor age, sex, ethnicity and CMV serostatus were compiled together with the repertoire data. A later genetic analysis used genome-wide SNP genotypes for about three fifths of the 666 donors, treating that subset as a discovery cohort. All discovery cohort repertoires had been generated on a single sequencing platform. HLA typing covered class I and class II loci at four-digit resolution. Typing coverage varied by locus: 629-630 donors for A, B, C, DRB1 and DQB1; some 520 for DQA1; approximately 610 for DPA1; approximately 490 for DPB1. Roughly 5 DR-DQ haplotypes were handled as single units for association and clustering, since linkage in the cohort was strong. On average, over 200,000 unique TCR beta nucleotide sequences were sequenced per donor among 300 to 500 genotyped donors of the cohort, with 15% to 20% of those sequences being non-productive.

The library was produced with the immunoSEQ multiplex PCR assay. A mixture of 60 forward primers for TCR Vbeta segments and 13 reverse primers for TCR Jbeta segments was used in the multiplex PCR. Amplification of the CDR3 region of rearranged TCR beta genes was performed with a multiplex PCR assay on genomic DNA. On the Illumina HiSeq System, the amplified TCR beta libraries were sequenced as 87-base-pair reads. Turning to the authors' computational methods: A later analysis tallied around 82 million unique TCR beta chains across the 666 repertoires, and about 12 million of those chains were shared by two or more donors. Raw reads were error-corrected and collapsed into unique sequences with a nearest-neighbor algorithm that merged closely related sequences to remove PCR and sequencing errors. V, D and J gene segments were assigned by aligning CDR3 sequences to IMGT reference sequences. Each retained sequence needed at least a six-nucleotide match to both a V gene segment and a J gene segment. Rearrangements were called productive when the CDR3 lacked stop codons and stayed in frame with V and J; all others were non-productive. CDR3 was defined by IMGT convention, running from the second conserved V-encoded cysteine to the conserved J-encoded phenylalanine. The earlier analysis of about 640 of the donors excluded any sequence lacking an unambiguous match to a single V gene segment. An earlier analysis of 587 of the donors classified V segments as functional when productive rearrangements were above 56.7% and as segregating when the standard deviation between donors was above 5%. A statistical classification framework was built for diagnosing cytomegalovirus status from the catalog of TCR beta chain sequences. In a later analysis, V and J genes were assigned by comparing TCR nucleotide sequences against IMGT/GENE-DB human TR gene sequences. In a later analysis, CDR3 sequences and most-parsimonious VDJ recombination scenarios were assigned using the TCRdist pipeline. In a later analysis, each TCR beta chain was defined by its CDR3 amino acid sequence together with its V-gene family, and reads without a unique V-gene family were excluded. To address suspected cross-contamination and a sequencing artifact, a later analysis removed a few hundred highly shared, low-generation-probability nucleotide sequences. A later analysis calculated a clonal expansion index for each public chain from normalized within-repertoire ranks of inferred template counts. Generation probabilities in a later analysis came from a VDJ recombination model fitted to out-of-frame rearrangements, and those results were checked against IGoR. In a later analysis, TCR-TCR, TCR-HLA and TCR-CMV co-occurrence was scored with hypergeometric tests, and a repertoire-size bias correction was applied to TCR pairs. A later analysis estimated false discovery rates by permuting HLA or CMV assignments 20 times. A later analysis grouped co-occurring TCRs with DBSCAN, adding TCRdist sequence similarity when clustering within HLA-allele-positive subsets. Repertoires with fewer than 30,000 or more than 120,000 public chains, plus five repertoires with anomalous nucleotide sharing, were excluded from co-occurrence clustering. In its TCRdb copy, this immuneACCESS table keeps in-frame sequences only and misses some clones. Where compared with another copy, unresolved V genes explain less than half of these, and the others have no known cause. The V and J calls and the clone size are those of that table, but D and trimming were determined from the DNA. The sample contains around 77,000 clones, around three quarters of them found a single time. The ten largest clones capture roughly 3.5% of the sample.

Clipping removes 3 bases from V and 4 bases from J, with 6 as the unmatched junction base count. The germline V gene provides CDR1 KGHSH and CDR2 LQKENI. From its cysteine to its phenylalanine, the CDR3 spans 15 amino acids. Just the 45-base CDR3 DNA is kept, in frame starting at base 1. Points the paper makes about the study in general: Because the 87-base-pair reads could not distinguish some IMGT-functional V segments, including TRBV6-2 and TRBV6-3, those segments were excluded. The study gave a list of 150 to 200 TCR beta chains associated with cytomegalovirus. Because counts were too low, seventeen rarely observed V segments, including chromosome 9 orphons, were excluded from the earlier analysis of 500 to 700 of the donors. A later genetic analysis reported fewer N-insertions in productive TCRs among donors in an Asian-associated ancestry cluster than the roughly 700-donor mean. In a later analysis, most CMV-associated TCR beta chains were found to appear HLA-restricted, with HLA associations seemingly driven largely by CMV exposure. The cohort was sequenced for TCR beta chains only, and without alpha or paired-chain data the features that could be detected were limited. Cytomegalovirus status was reported to be diagnosed by the classifier with high specificity and sensitivity in both the original and validation cohorts. Several of the top co-occurrence clusters appeared to be linked to parvovirus B19, influenza, CMV and Epstein-Barr virus, according to a later analysis. In vitro tests confirmed that a few of the cytomegalovirus-associated TCR beta chains recognize cytomegalovirus antigens. Because HLA typing was missing for some donors at each locus, association tests included only the typed subset. While some public TCRs were present in many individuals, most TCR sequences turned up only very rarely across donors. A cluster of highly shared sequence variants was judged likely to represent a technical artifact of the sequencing pipeline. A later analysis associated about 18,000 TCR beta sequences with specific HLA alleles at a false discovery rate of 0.05. A further reported finding was that TCR beta sequences accurately predicted the HLA-A and HLA-B alleles for most subjects in the first cohort. Sequencing depth was assumed to be roughly uniform across donors in the presence/absence analyses, though that assumption may not hold. A later genetic analysis associated a missense DCLRE1C variant with V-gene and J-gene trimming of TCR beta chains, and an independent cohort replicated the association. According to the authors, the approach could potentially be generalized to other disease states and immunological phenotypes. In a later analysis, HLA-associated TCR beta chains showed more clonal expansion and lower generation probabilities than non-associated chains that were equally common. In a later analysis, TCR association rates were found to vary across HLA loci, with the most associated TCRs seen for DRB1 alleles and the fewest for HLA-C alleles. In an earlier analysis of several hundred of the donors, most TCR beta V segments were observed in productive rearrangements about 90% or about 30% of the time, broadly matching IMGT annotations. Correlated functional status among segregating V segments might reflect linkage disequilibrium, but an unknown experimental factor could not be ruled out. The only immune exposure information available for the cohort was CMV serostatus. Assigning TCR associations to individual alleles was difficult when HLA alleles, especially DR and DQ, strongly co-occurred.

In total, approximately 610 healthy bone marrow donors made up the cohort. Cohort members were all nominally healthy when sampled, although unrecorded immune exposures were likely present. The donor tested CMV seronegative and was one of the 352 seronegative cohort members. Each donor provided a peripheral blood sample, and peripheral blood mononuclear cells were used for TCR beta sequencing. The Qiagen DNeasy Blood Extraction Kit was used to extract genomic DNA from the blood cell samples. This clone was found a few times. Its binding antigen is unknown. No much larger clone is present one base from it, and per-base qualities are unavailable.

This chain is built from TRBV18 and TRBJ2-1; 7 nucleotides in the junction match TRBD1. The sample comprised PBMCs. This TCR came from a man between 35 and 55 years old in good health and CMV-seronegative. At the DNA level, the sequence is TGTGCCAGCTCACCTACAGGGGCTTCATACAATGAGCAGTTCTTC. It codes for CASSPTGASYNEQFF. The full variable domain, completed from the reference TRBV18 and TRBJ2-1 proteins outside the CDR3, reads NAGVMQNPRHLVRRRGQEARLRCSPMKGHSHVYWYRQLPEEGLKFMVYLQKENIIDESGMPKERFSAEFPKEGPSILRIQQVVRGDSAAYFCASSPTGASYNEQFFGPGTRLTVL.